This T cell receptor (beta chain) was sequenced during a study of shared clonotypes between healthy human individuals. The assay was run at deep level. On sorted subsets, replicate PCRs used roughly 190 ng DNA, or about 33,000 T cell genomes. The table came from immunoSEQ multiplex PCR; TCRdb's copy has only in-frame clones and leaves some out. Of approximately 2,200,000 clones listed, approximately 94% were seen once; the top ten hold under 2%. The V gene end was trimmed by 5 bases and the J gene end by 8 bases; junction bases not matched to a gene: 14. This CDR3 has 17 amino acids. Germline CDR1 is SGHAT and CDR2 is FQNNGV. Terminally differentiated effector memory CD45RA+ cells were left out of the naive CD8 fraction, which was CD45RO-negative and positively selected for CCR7.

The sample consisted of naive CD8+ T cells from PBMCs. The receptor's source is a man aged 18 to 30 in good health. Some clones in this sample may be carry-over from other donors' samples. V gene TRBV11-2 combines with J gene TRBJ2-1, with TRBD2 matching over 11 bases. The CDR3 reads CASSPIAGGGLKYEQFF. The CDR3 nucleotides are TGTGCCAGCAGCCCAATAGCGGGAGGGGGTCTGAAGTATGAGCAGTTCTTC.